The TCR beta chain under discussion was sequenced for a study of cytomegalovirus exposure and HLA in healthy donors. Regarding the study as a whole: Reportedly, TCR beta sequences accurately predicted HLA-A and HLA-B alleles in most subjects.

On this clone: Its antigen is not identified.

Germline V CDR1 and CDR2: GTSNPN, SVGIG (reference sequence). After removal of 2 bases from V and 0 bases from J, the junction contained 3 bases not matched to a gene. The CDR3 covers 15 residues. The PCR used 60 Vbeta and 13 Jbeta primers. Method: immunoSEQ multiplex PCR; TCRdb's copy keeps in-frame clones and lacks some. The data hold 100,000 to 150,000 clones, with about 81% observed a single time. The TCR sequence derives from a woman aged 25 to 39 in good health and CMV-seronegative. Material for sequencing was PBMCs. The chain uses TRBV30 and TRBJ2-2; 7 bases fit TRBD1. CDR3: CAWSPGTANTGELFF. The DNA of the CDR3 is TGTGCCTGGAGTCCCGGGACAGCGAACACCGGGGAGCTGTTTTTT.